The 17 T cell receptor beta chains below were found in one sample sequenced in a study of blood T cell repertoires in COVID-19. Sequenced by immunoSEQ multiplex PCR; TCRdb stores in-frame clones only, minus some. The sample shows roughly 240,000 clones, 65% to 90% of them seen only once. Source material: peripheral blood. The receptors originated from a man aged 40-49 years who had recovered from COVID-19.

This clone came up once. The J gene is TRBJ2-6, the V gene TRBV30; TRBD1 might be the D (6 bases). Trimming left V 2 bases short and J 1 base short, with 12 bases between. Germline CDR1 GTSNPN, CDR2 SVGIG (reference sequence). This CDR3 comprises 16 residues. CDR3 sequence reads: CAWSNREKSGANVLTF. CDR3 sequence (DNA): TGTGCCTGGAGTAACAGGGAAAAGTCTGGGGCCAACGTCCTGACTTTC.

The gene calls are TRBV10-3 and TRBJ2-7, with D tentatively TRBD2 (5 bases). V lost 4 bases to trimming and J lost 6 bases, with 16 bases between them. Germline loops: CDR1 ENHRY, CDR2 SYGVKD. There are 14 residues in the CDR3. CDR3 residues: CAISAPGLGAEQYF. CDR3 bases: TGTGCCATCAGTGCCCCCGGACTCGGCGCCGAGCAGTACTTC.

V usage is TRBV2 and J usage is TRBJ2-2, with TRBD1 matching 7 bases. Trimming removed 6 bases from V and 3 bases from J; junction bases left unmatched: 1. CDR3 length: 13 amino acids. Germline V CDR1 and CDR2: SNHLY, FYNNEI. In DNA, the CDR3 is TGTGCCAGCAGCCAGGGGGACACCGGGGAGCTGTTTTTT. Residues: CASSQGDTGELFF.

This clone was seen only once. The gene calls are TRBV7-2 and TRBJ2-5; weak D call: TRBD2 (5 bases). The germline V and J ends were trimmed by 2 bases and 0 bases, with 10 bases remaining between them. The CDR3 totals 15 residues. Per germline, CDR1 SGHTA and CDR2 FQGNSA. The CDR3 spells CASSLRGVYQETQYF. The DNA for the CDR3 is TGTGCCAGCAGCTTACGGGGAGTGTACCAAGAGACCCAGTACTTC.

The chain links TRBV3-1 (or the pseudogene TRBV3-2) to TRBJ2-2; TRBD2 might be the D (5 bases). Germline V CDR1 and CDR2: LGHDT, YNNKEL (reference sequence). The CDR3 length is 14 residues. Trimming removed 3 bases from V and 2 bases from J, with 7 bases in between. The CDR3 DNA follows: TGTGCCAGCAGCCAGCCGGGAAACACCGGGGAGCTGTTTTTT. Translation: CASSQPGNTGELFF.

The V call is TRBV4-3, the J call TRBJ2-7, with TRBD2 matching 9 bases. The V segment lost 0 bases and the J segment 3 bases; nucleotides outside the gene matches: 3. The CDR3 sequence is 15 residues long. Germline V CDR1 and CDR2: LGHNA, YSLEER. CDR3 loop: CASSQDPTSGYEQYF. CDR3 nucleotide sequence: TGCGCCAGCAGCCAAGATCCGACTAGCGGCTACGAGCAGTACTTC.

The rearrangement joins TRBV11-3 to TRBJ2-3; 13 bases line up with TRBD2. V was pared by 1 base and J by 7 bases, with 8 bases of the junction left unmatched. This CDR3 spans 17 amino acids. Germline V gene sequence: CDR1 SGHNT, CDR2 YENEEA. The CDR3 DNA is TGTGCCAGCAGCTTAGGGACTAGCGGGGGTAGCGAACATACGCAGTATTTT. Encoded protein: CASSLGTSGGSEHTQYF. Filled out from reference TRBV11-3 and TRBJ2-3, the complete variable domain reads EAGVVQSPRYKIIEKKQPVAFWCNPISGHNTLYWYLQNLGQGPELLIRYENEEAVDDSQLPKDRFSAERLKGVDSTLKIQPAELGDSAVYLCASSLGTSGGSEHTQYFGPGTRLTVL.

The chain is built from TRBV7-2 and TRBJ2-6, with 8 positions matching TRBD1. Germline values: CDR1 SGHTA, CDR2 FQGNSA. V was clipped by 10 bases and J by 0 bases; unmatched bases: 8. CDR3 length equals 16 residues. CDR3 DNA: TGTGCCAATACCGGGACAGGTCTCTCTGGGGCCAACGTCCTGACTTTC. Residues: CANTGTGLSGANVLTF.

V is TRBV19 and J is TRBJ2-3; D is uncertain. V lost 7 bases, J lost 0 bases, and 14 bases lay in between. This CDR3 spans 15 amino acids. Germline V CDR1 and CDR2: LNHDA, SQIVND (reference sequence). The CDR3 DNA reads TGTGCCAGTATGCCAGGTTCCTCTAGCACAGATACGCAGTATTTT. Translated: CASMPGSSSTDTQYF.

This clone was recorded at least ten times. The gene calls are TRBV7-9 and TRBJ2-7; perhaps TRBD1 as D (5 bases). The germline gives CDR1 SEHNR, CDR2 FQNEAQ (reference sequence). The CDR3 spans 16 residues. Trimming left V 2 bases short and J 3 bases short, with 17 bases between. CDR3 sequence: CASSLNLPGTGYEQYF. In DNA form, the CDR3 reads TGTGCCAGCAGCTTAAACCTTCCTGGAACAGGCTACGAGCAGTACTTC.

The V gene is TRBV11-3, the J gene TRBJ2-3; tentatively, D is TRBD2 (5 bases). The CDR3 loop spans 18 amino acids. Per the germline V gene, CDR1 is SGHNT and CDR2 is YENEEA. V was clipped by 1 base and J by 0 bases, with 17 bases between them. The DNA of the CDR3 is TGTGCCAGCAGCTTAGGAGTAACGGGGAGCACCAGCACAGATACGCAGTATTTT. Protein: CASSLGVTGSTSTDTQYF.

V and J are TRBV2 and TRBJ2-7; possible D gene TRBD1, 6 bases. This CDR3 has 14 amino acids. Germline lookup yields CDR1 SNHLY and CDR2 FYNNEI. The V end lost 4 bases, the J end lost 3 bases, and 13 bases lay between the germline ends. Written as DNA, the CDR3 is TGTGCCAGCAGTGTACAACAGGGTTACTACGAGCAGTACTTC. Translated: CASSVQQGYYEQYF.

V is TRBV18 and J is TRBJ2-3; 11 bases are shared with TRBD2. V shed 3 bases and J 4 bases; nucleotides not matched to a gene: 6. The CDR3 is 16 amino acids. The germline V gene encodes CDR1 KGHSH and CDR2 LQKENI. For the CDR3, the DNA is TGTGCCAGCTCACCGGTTAGCGGGGGGGCCTCAGATACGCAGTATTTT. Translating gives CASSPVSGGASDTQYF.

CDR3: CASSQNPRGGIYNSPLHF. The CDR3 DNA sequence: TGTGCCAGCAGCCAGAACCCCCGTGGGGGGATCTATAATTCACCCCTCCACTTT. The V and J genes are TRBV7-2 and TRBJ1-6; perhaps TRBD1 as D (5 bases). This CDR3 has 18 amino acids. Germline V gene sequence: CDR1 SGHTA, CDR2 FQGNSA. V lost 5 bases, J lost 3 bases, and 20 bases lay in between.

The rearrangement links TRBV30 to TRBJ1-6; a possible D gene is TRBD1 (5 bases). The CDR3 length is 20 residues. The V end was cut by 0 bases, the J end by 6 bases, with 27 bases between. Germline CDR1 is GTSNPN and CDR2 is SVGIG (reference sequence). CDR3 in amino acids: CAWSVRRGWDGRLSNSPLHF. CDR3 coding DNA: TGTGCCTGGAGTGTACGCCGCGGATGGGACGGGAGGTTAAGTAATTCACCCCTCCACTTT.

The table lists this clone with a count of one. This chain uses TRBV6-5 with TRBJ1-3; 7 nucleotides line up with TRBD1. CDR1 is MNHEY, CDR2 SVGAGI, per germline. Losses at the gene ends were 2 bases for V and 4 bases for J; bases not matched to a gene: 5. This CDR3 contains 15 residues. The CDR3 DNA reads TGTGCCAGCAGTTACACTCCGGGACAGGGAAACACCATATATTTT. Translated, it gives CASSYTPGQGNTIYF.

This clone was seen just once. This sequence joins TRBV13 and TRBJ2-3; 9 nucleotides line up with TRBD1. CDR1 is PRHDT, CDR2 FYEKMQ, per germline (reference sequence). The CDR3 is made up of 15 amino acids. Trimming cost V 4 bases and J 4 bases; bases outside gene matches: 6. The CDR3: CASSWTGQGPDTQYF. The CDR3, as DNA: TGTGCCAGCAGCTGGACGGGACAGGGCCCAGATACGCAGTATTTT.